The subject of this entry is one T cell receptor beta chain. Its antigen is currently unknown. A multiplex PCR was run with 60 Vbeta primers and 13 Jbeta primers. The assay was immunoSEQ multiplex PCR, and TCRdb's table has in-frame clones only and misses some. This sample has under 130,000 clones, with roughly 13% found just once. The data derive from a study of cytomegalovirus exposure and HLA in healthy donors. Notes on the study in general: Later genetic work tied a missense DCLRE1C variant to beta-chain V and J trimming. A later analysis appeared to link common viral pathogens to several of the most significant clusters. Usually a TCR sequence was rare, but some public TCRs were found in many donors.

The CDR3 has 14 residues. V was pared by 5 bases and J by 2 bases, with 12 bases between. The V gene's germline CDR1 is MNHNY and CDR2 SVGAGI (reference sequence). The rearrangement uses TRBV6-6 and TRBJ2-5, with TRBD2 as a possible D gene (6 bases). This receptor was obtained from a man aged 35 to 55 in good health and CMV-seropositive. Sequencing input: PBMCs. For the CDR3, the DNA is TGTGCCAGCAGTGCAAGACTAGGGCAAGAGACCCAGTACTTC. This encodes CASSARLGQETQYF.